One T cell receptor beta chain is described in this entry. Its target is unknown. The V end lost 5 bases, the J end lost 2 bases, and 6 bases lay between the germline ends. The CDR3 is 12 amino acids. Germline CDR1 and CDR2: LGHNA and YSLEER. The sample comes from a study of neoadjuvant nivolumab and ipilimumab in lung cancer. Study information: Nivolumab 3 mg/kg was given days 1, 15 and 29, plus ipilimumab 1 mg/kg day 1 in combination.

General study findings and limits: Compared with tumor-adjacent uninvolved lung, resected tumors showed greater richness and clonality.

Here immunoSEQ multiplex PCR was the method, and the copy in TCRdb shows in-frame clones only, minus some. This sample has some 37,000 clones, with approximately 89% found just once. The V and J genes are TRBV4-3 and TRBJ2-5; a possible D gene is TRBD1 (6 bases). Sample: peripheral blood, taken before neoadjuvant nivolumab, alone or with ipilimumab. The receptor comes from an adult with non-small cell lung cancer. Written as DNA, the CDR3 is TGCGCCAGCAGCACAGGGCAAGAGACCCAGTACTTC. Residues: CASSTGQETQYF.